Shown below are 15 T cell receptor beta chains from a single sample sequenced in a study of blood T cell repertoires in COVID-19. Clones were sequenced by immunoSEQ multiplex PCR, and TCRdb holds only the in-frame ones, with some missing. This repertoire shows about 170,000 clones, about 90% found once; its top ten account for approximately 5%. Source material: peripheral blood. The receptors were gathered from a man aged 30-40 years with COVID-19, enrolled during active disease.

The chain recombines TRBV5-4 with TRBJ2-1, with a possible D match to TRBD1 (6 bases). The CDR3 is 17 residues long. Trimming removed 4 bases from V and 3 bases from J, with 20 bases in between. Germline CDR1 and CDR2: SGHNT and YYREEE (reference sequence). Written as DNA, the CDR3 is TGTGCCAGCAGCCAGATGCCCTCAGGGGTCAACTACAATGAGCAGTTCTTC. It encodes CASSQMPSGVNYNEQFF.

The chain joins TRBV23-1 to TRBJ2-7, with D possibly TRBD2 on 7 matching bases. TRBV23-1 is an ORF; its function is uncertain. The CDR3 length is 16 residues. V was pared by 4 bases and J by 7 bases, with 23 bases between. The CDR3 bases are TGCGCCAGCAGTCCCGCCTCCAAGGGGGGGCTTTTTGAGCAGTACTTC. Amino acid sequence: CASSPASKGGLFEQYF.

The gene calls are TRBV30 and TRBJ2-5; 7 bases are a match to TRBD2. V was pared by 4 bases and J by 5 bases, with 4 bases of the junction left unmatched. The CDR3 has 12 amino acids. Germline CDR1 is GTSNPN and CDR2 is SVGIG (reference sequence). For the CDR3, the DNA is TGTGCCTGGACTGCGGGAGTGGAGACCCAGTACTTC. Protein sequence: CAWTAGVETQYF.

This sequence joins TRBV19 and TRBJ1-5; weak D call: TRBD1 (5 bases). Germline CDR1 reads LNHDA; CDR2 reads SQIVND (reference sequence). The CDR3 loop spans 16 amino acids. V was trimmed by 1 base and J by 4 bases, leaving 14 bases between them. CDR3 residues: CASSIGRRGFNQPQHF. The CDR3 bases are TGTGCCAGTAGTATAGGAAGGAGGGGCTTTAATCAGCCCCAGCATTTT.

The gene calls are TRBV19 and TRBJ1-4; the D gene is possibly TRBD1 (5 bases). Germline CDR1 and CDR2: LNHDA and SQIVND (reference sequence). V lost 3 bases and J lost 4, with 15 bases in between. The CDR3 loop spans 16 amino acids. In DNA, the CDR3 is TGTGCCAGTAGTATTTTTGGGACGGGACTTAATGAAAAACTGTTTTTT. Residues: CASSIFGTGLNEKLFF.

CDR3 sequence: CASSSRGTEETQYF. The DNA for the CDR3 is TGTGCCAGCAGTTCCAGGGGGACAGAAGAGACCCAGTACTTC. The rearrangement uses TRBV7-9 and TRBJ2-5; 7 nucleotides align to TRBD1. The germline CDR1 and CDR2 sequences are SEHNR and FQNEAQ (reference sequence). The CDR3 totals 14 residues. Trimming took 6 bases from V and 3 from J; bases not matched to a gene: 7.

This chain connects TRBV5-6 to TRBJ1-1, with no clear D. The CDR3 has 15 residues. CDR1 is SGHDT and CDR2 is YYEEEE in the germline V gene. V dropped 1 base and J dropped 1 base, with 11 bases sitting between them. The CDR3 sequence is CASSLTLTGNTEAFF. CDR3 nucleotide sequence: TGTGCCAGCAGCTTGACCCTAACGGGGAACACTGAAGCTTTCTTT.

This chain joins TRBV11-2 and TRBJ2-1; TRBD2 matches at 13 bases. Germline CDR1 reads SGHAT; CDR2 reads FQNNGV. The CDR3 extends over 13 amino acids. The V segment lost 6 bases and the J segment 12 bases; nucleotides outside the gene matches: 5. The CDR3 here is CASRGLAGAAQFF. CDR3 DNA sequence: TGTGCCAGCAGAGGACTAGCGGGGGCCGCGCAGTTCTTC. Combining the CDR3 with reference TRBV11-2 and TRBJ2-1 gives the whole variable domain EAGVAQSPRYKIIEKRQSVAFWCNPISGHATLYWYQQILGQGPKLLIQFQNNGVVDDSQLPKDRFSAERLKGVDSTLKIQPAKLEDSAVYLCASRGLAGAAQFFGPGTRLTVL.

The chain is built from TRBV19 and TRBJ2-2, with 10 nucleotides matching TRBD2. Germline CDR1 reads LNHDA; CDR2 reads SQIVND (reference sequence). V shed 3 bases, J shed 5 bases, and the junction held 9 bases outside the gene matches. CDR3 length: 17 residues. The CDR3 bases are TGTGCCAGTAGTATTTACCTAGCGGGAGTACGGACCGGGGAGCTGTTTTTT. Translating gives CASSIYLAGVRTGELFF.

This clone showed up just a few times. The chain uses TRBV4-3 and TRBJ1-2, with 8 bases matching TRBD1. Looked up from germline, CDR1 is LGHNA and CDR2 is YSLEER. J was trimmed by 6 bases and V by 3 bases; bases with no gene match: 15. The CDR3 totals 17 residues. CDR3 protein: CASSQHHRTGSGHGYTF. DNA of the CDR3: TGCGCCAGCAGCCAGCATCACAGGACAGGGTCTGGGCATGGCTACACCTTC.

The V gene is TRBV13, the J gene TRBJ1-2; TRBD1 matches 11 bases. V shed 1 base and J 2 bases; nucleotides not matched to a gene: 3. The germline gives CDR1 PRHDT, CDR2 FYEKMQ (reference sequence). The CDR3 spans 16 residues. The CDR3 is CASSLEGTGGNYGYTF. The CDR3, as DNA: TGTGCCAGCAGCTTAGAAGGGACAGGGGGGAACTATGGCTACACCTTC.

CDR3 nucleotide sequence: TGTGCCAGCTCGGGACTGCAGAGCACAGATACGCAGTATTTT. Amino acids: CASSGLQSTDTQYF. This rearrangement joins TRBV27 to TRBJ2-3, with D possibly matching TRBD2 (6 bases). Germline CDR1 reads MNHEY; CDR2 reads SMNVEV (reference sequence). V dropped 8 bases and J dropped 0 bases, with 12 bases sitting between them. The CDR3 length is 14 residues.

The chain uses TRBV4-3 and TRBJ1-3; perhaps TRBD1 as D (5 bases). Trimming left V 3 bases short and J 0 bases short, with 15 bases between. The CDR3 runs to 17 residues. Germline assignment: CDR1 LGHNA and CDR2 YSLEER. CDR3 in DNA: TGCGCCAGCAGCCAGGACCCACCTAGGGGCTCTGGAAACACCATATATTTT. It yields the protein CASSQDPPRGSGNTIYF.

This chain links TRBV27 with TRBJ2-7, with 11 bases that match TRBD1. The germline V gene encodes CDR1 MNHEY and CDR2 SMNVEV (reference sequence). The CDR3 length is 15 residues. The trim removed 2 bases at V and 6 bases at J, leaving 6 bases unmatched. CDR3 nucleotide sequence: TGTGCCAGCAGTTTACGGGACAGGGGGTTCGGCGAGCAGTACTTC. Translating gives CASSLRDRGFGEQYF.

The CDR3, as DNA: TGTGCCAGCTCCCTCCCCGGGACTAGCGGGAGTGGGACCCAGTACTTC. Translating it yields CASSLPGTSGSGTQYF. V and J are TRBV18 and TRBJ2-5, with 14 positions matching TRBD2. Germline V lookup: CDR1 KGHSH, CDR2 LQKENI. The CDR3 consists of 16 residues. Trimming at V came to 6 bases and at J to 7 bases, leaving 10 bases not matched to a gene.